One and the same sample provided the 25 T cell receptor beta chains below, sequenced in a study of T cell responses to AZD1222 COVID-19 vaccine. Profiled with immunoSEQ multiplex PCR; TCRdb holds only in-frame clones, not every one. The sample includes more than 95,000 clones, roughly nine tenths of them seen just once. The specimen was peripheral blood, collected on day 0 of AZD1222 vaccination. The receptors here all came from an adult in good health.

V and J are TRBV20-1 and TRBJ1-4; D gene unclear. CDR1 is DFQATT and CDR2 is SNEGSKA in the germline V gene (reference sequence). Trimming took off 4 bases at V and 3 bases at J, with 3 bases between the two ends. The CDR3 has 11 residues. In nucleotides, the CDR3 is TGCAGTGCTAACGCTAATGAAAAACTGTTTTTT. It encodes CSANANEKLFF.

In its sample, this clone was seen once. The gene calls are TRBV4-2 and TRBJ2-2; perhaps TRBD1 as D (6 bases). This CDR3 comprises 14 residues. Per germline, CDR1 LGHNA and CDR2 YNFKEQ. Trimming left V 4 bases short and J 7 bases short, with 13 bases between. CDR3 bases: TGTGCCAGCAGCCCGACCAGGGGCATCGGGGAGCTGTTTTTT. Residues: CASSPTRGIGELFF.

The V and J genes are TRBV30 and TRBJ1-5; D perhaps matches TRBD1 (5 bases). V was pared by 1 base and J by 6 bases, with 10 bases between. This CDR3 comprises 13 residues. The germline V gene has CDR1 GTSNPN and CDR2 SVGIG (reference sequence). The chain's CDR3 is CAWSGARGQPQHF. The DNA of the CDR3 is TGTGCCTGGAGTGGGGCGAGGGGTCAGCCCCAGCATTTT.

The genes are TRBV6-5 and TRBJ1-4; the match to TRBD1 covers 7 bases. Germline CDR1 is MNHEY and CDR2 is SVGAGI. V was pared by 4 bases and J by 5 bases, with 7 bases of the junction left unmatched. The CDR3 is 15 amino acids. The CDR3 sequence is CASSSTGRENEKLFF. The DNA of the CDR3 is TGTGCCAGCAGTTCGACAGGGAGGGAGAATGAAAAACTGTTTTTT.

The rearrangement uses TRBV2 and TRBJ2-1; TRBD2 agrees at 10 bases. The germline V gene encodes CDR1 SNHLY and CDR2 FYNNEI. Germline trimming cut 9 bases from V and 2 bases from J; bases unmatched to any gene: 19. The CDR3 totals 19 residues. CDR3 region: CARGGRGTSARVTYNEQFF. The CDR3 nucleotides are TGTGCCAGGGGAGGTAGGGGGACTAGCGCCCGCGTCACCTACAATGAGCAGTTCTTC.

The V and J genes are TRBV2 and TRBJ2-7; 7 bases match TRBD2. The CDR3 totals 15 residues. CDR1 SNHLY and CDR2 FYNNEI come from the germline V gene. V was pared by 3 bases and J by 2 bases, with 7 bases of the junction left unmatched. CDR3 nucleotide sequence: TGTGCCAGCAGTGAGGGCCGGGACTATCCCTACGAGCAGTACTTC. The encoded protein is CASSEGRDYPYEQYF.

V gene TRBV28 combines with J gene TRBJ2-3, with 8 bases fitting TRBD2. The CDR3 length is 14 residues. The germline gives CDR1 MDHEN, CDR2 SYDVKM. With V trimmed by 8 bases and J by 0 bases, 4 bases remained unmatched. Here the CDR3 DNA reads TGTGCCAGCCGGGAGGGGTCCAGCACAGATACGCAGTATTTT. Residues: CASREGSSTDTQYF.

The rearrangement links TRBV7-9 to TRBJ1-4; 8 bases agree with TRBD1. The CDR3 contains 14 residues. The V and J ends lost 10 bases and 8 bases, in that order; junction bases with no gene match: 12. The germline gives CDR1 SEHNR, CDR2 FQNEAQ (reference sequence). CDR3 in amino acids: CATPGTGATEKLFF. CDR3 bases: TGTGCCACGCCCGGGACAGGAGCTACGGAAAAACTGTTTTTT.

The genes are TRBV20-1 and TRBJ2-3; no definite D call. V was clipped by 3 bases and J by 14 bases, with 15 bases between them. This CDR3 is 11 amino acids long. Germline values: CDR1 DFQATT, CDR2 SNEGSKA (reference sequence). This chain's CDR3 is CSASVAGRGYF. In DNA, the CDR3 is TGCAGTGCTAGTGTTGCAGGACGTGGGTATTTT.

V is TRBV6-5 and J is TRBJ2-7, with TRBD1 matching over 9 bases. Germline values: CDR1 MNHEY, CDR2 SVGAGI. After removal of 0 bases from V and 6 bases from J, the junction contained 9 bases not matched to a gene. This CDR3 comprises 16 residues. CDR3 in amino acids: CASSYSWGTGLREQYF. The CDR3 DNA is TGTGCCAGCAGTTACTCGTGGGGGACAGGGTTGCGCGAGCAGTACTTC.

The rearrangement links TRBV11-2 to TRBJ2-3, with D maybe TRBD2 (6 bases). V shed 1 base and J shed 3 bases, with 11 bases lying between them. Germline V gives CDR1 SGHAT, CDR2 FQNNGV. CDR3 length: 15 residues. The CDR3, as DNA: TGTGCCAGCAGCTTAGTAACGGGGGTAACAGATACGCAGTATTTT. Encoded protein: CASSLVTGVTDTQYF.

CDR3 nucleotides: TGTGCCAGCAGCCGGCAGACAGGCGGCTCTGGGGCCAACGTCCTGACTTTC. Its translation is CASSRQTGGSGANVLTF. The genes are TRBV7-3 and TRBJ2-6, with D possibly matching TRBD1 (6 bases). The V gene lost 5 bases and the J gene lost 0 bases, with 14 bases spanning the gap. Germline V gene sequence: CDR1 SGHTA, CDR2 FQGTGA. The CDR3 sequence is 17 residues long.

V gene TRBV6-5 combines with J gene TRBJ2-2, with TRBD1 as a possible D gene (5 bases). Per the germline V gene, CDR1 is MNHEY and CDR2 is SVGAGI. The V end was cut by 2 bases, the J end by 5 bases, with 12 bases between. This CDR3 region has 15 residues. This chain's CDR3 is CASSYKGPFTGELFF. DNA of the CDR3: TGTGCCAGCAGTTACAAGGGGCCGTTTACCGGGGAGCTGTTTTTT.

The V and J genes are TRBV28 and TRBJ2-5; D gene unclear. The CDR3 is 13 residues long. Between the trimmed V and J ends, which lost 4 bases and 5 bases, there was a span of 11 bases. CDR1 is MDHEN, CDR2 SYDVKM, per germline. Here the CDR3 DNA reads TGTGCCAGCAGTTCCCCAAATGGGGAGACCCAGTACTTC. This codes for CASSSPNGETQYF.

The chain uses TRBV7-3 and TRBJ2-2; TRBD1 aligns across 8 bases. The CDR3 spans 16 residues. Per the germline V gene, CDR1 is SGHTA and CDR2 is FQGTGA. The trim removed 3 bases at V and 3 bases at J, leaving 6 bases unmatched. CDR3 DNA sequence: TGTGCCAGCAGCTTCGTTGACAGGGGTTACACCGGGGAGCTGTTTTTT. It specifies CASSFVDRGYTGELFF.

The J gene is TRBJ1-5, the V gene TRBV7-2; D is unresolved. V was clipped by 4 bases and J by 5 bases, with 9 bases between them. There are 13 residues in the CDR3. Germline V gene sequence: CDR1 SGHTA, CDR2 FQGNSA. The CDR3 sequence: CASSYTWDQPQHF. The CDR3 region has the DNA TGTGCCAGCAGCTATACCTGGGATCAGCCCCAGCATTTT.

The chain couples TRBV27 to TRBJ2-3; no firm D call. The length of the CDR3 is 13 residues. Germline-derived CDR1 and CDR2 are MNHEY and SMNVEV (reference sequence). V lost 2 bases and J 1 base, leaving 4 bases between the germline ends. The CDR3 DNA reads TGTGCCAGCAGTTTACTAGGCACAGATACGCAGTATTTT. Its protein is CASSLLGTDTQYF.

The chain recombines TRBV5-1 with TRBJ1-1, with D unresolved. Germline-derived CDR1 and CDR2 are SGHRS and YFSETQ. V was trimmed by 1 base and J by 4 bases, leaving 8 bases between them. The CDR3 extends over 13 amino acids. This chain's CDR3 is CASSLRAGTEAFF. Written as DNA, the CDR3 is TGCGCCAGCAGCTTGAGGGCGGGCACTGAAGCTTTCTTT.

Worth noting for this clone: Other DNA sequences in this sample translate to the same CDR3. The chain combines TRBV18 with TRBJ2-3, with no clear D. The CDR3 covers 12 residues. Germline CDR1 reads KGHSH; CDR2 reads LQKENI. The V gene lost 1 base and the J gene lost 3 bases, with 2 bases spanning the gap. The CDR3 DNA is TGTGCCAGCTCACCACGGACAGATACGCAGTATTTT. As protein: CASSPRTDTQYF.

The chain recombines TRBV18 with TRBJ1-1; D ambiguous. Per germline, CDR1 KGHSH and CDR2 LQKENI. The CDR3 has 14 residues. Trimming stripped 8 bases from V and 8 bases from J, with 21 bases between. Here the CDR3 reads CASLSVSPRPEAFF. CDR3 nucleotides: TGTGCCAGCCTCTCGGTCAGTCCAAGGCCGGAAGCTTTCTTT.

This sequence joins TRBV5-4 and TRBJ2-2; D is unclear. Germline assignment: CDR1 SGHNT and CDR2 YYREEE (reference sequence). V lost 5 bases and J lost 0, with 8 bases in between. The CDR3 totals 14 residues. The CDR3 region is CASSQNANTGELFF. Here the CDR3 DNA reads TGTGCCAGCAGTCAAAACGCGAACACCGGGGAGCTGTTTTTT.

This sequence joins TRBV11-2 and TRBJ2-2; TRBD2 agrees at 11 bases. With 6 bases clipped from V and 2 bases from J, the junction kept 8 bases outside the gene matches. This CDR3 contains 17 residues. Germline V CDR1 and CDR2: SGHAT, FQNNGV. The CDR3 is CASRGAGTSGNTGELFF. In DNA, the CDR3 is TGTGCCAGCAGAGGAGCAGGGACTAGCGGAAACACCGGGGAGCTGTTTTTT.

V is TRBV19 and J is TRBJ1-5; D is ambiguous. Germline V CDR1 and CDR2: LNHDA, SQIVND (reference sequence). V was clipped by 2 bases and J by 7 bases, with 15 bases between them. The CDR3 runs to 15 residues. CDR3 in amino acids: CASSITGIMGQPQHF. The CDR3 DNA reads as TGTGCCAGTAGTATAACTGGGATCATGGGCCAGCCCCAGCATTTT. Drawing the rest from reference TRBV19 and TRBJ1-5, the complete variable domain is DGGITQSPKYLFRKEGQNVTLSCEQNLNHDAMYWYRQDPGQGLRLIYYSQIVNDFQKGDIAEGYSVSREKKESFPLTVTSAQKNPTAFYLCASSITGIMGQPQHFGDGTRLSIL.

The J gene is TRBJ2-7, the V gene TRBV12-5, with TRBD1 matching 7 bases. The CDR3 contains 13 residues. The ends lost 3 bases at V and 6 bases at J; junction bases unmatched: 5. Germline V gene sequence: CDR1 LGHNT, CDR2 FRNRAP. The CDR3 sequence: CASGLQGTGEQYF. DNA of the CDR3: TGTGCTAGTGGTTTACAGGGGACGGGCGAGCAGTACTTC.

The genes are TRBV6-5 and TRBJ1-2; D gene ambiguous. CDR1 is MNHEY and CDR2 is SVGAGI in the germline V gene. The CDR3 is made up of 13 amino acids. Deletions cut 8 bases from V and 7 bases from J, with 17 bases between. CDR3 amino acids: CASDKDRYFGYTF. For the CDR3, the DNA is TGTGCCAGCGATAAGGACCGATACTTTGGCTACACCTTC.